These 28 T cell receptor beta chains originate from one sample sequenced in a study of T-cell memory formation after mild COVID-19. TCRdb redid the calling of the 5' RACE reads with MiXCR, one entry per CDR3 protein. Among almost 250,000 distinct CDR3 sequences listed, 15% to 17% were seen once. Sequencing input: PBMCs or a T cell subset sorted from them (not recorded which). The source of these receptors is an adult woman who had mild COVID-19 (a few samples of this study predate the infection). Cell type and time point are not known.

CDR3 sequence reads: CASSFRLSDRPSTDTQYF. The CDR3 DNA follows: TGTGCCAGCAGTTTCCGTCTTTCGGACAGGCCTAGCACAGATACGCAGTATTTT. This chain connects TRBV11-2 to TRBJ2-3; TRBD1 matches 7 bases. The CDR3 covers 18 residues. The ends lost 6 bases at V and 0 bases at J; junction bases unmatched: 15. CDR1 is SGHAT and CDR2 is FQNNGV in the germline V gene.

Ten or more counts support this clonotype. The genes are TRBV6-5 and TRBJ2-3; D gene ambiguous. Trimming cost V 0 bases and J 7 bases, with 11 bases left between them. This CDR3 has 14 residues. Germline-derived CDR1 and CDR2 are MNHEY and SVGAGI. The CDR3 DNA sequence: TGTGCCAGCAGTTACTCAGGTAGCCGCCATACGCAGTATTTT. Protein: CASSYSGSRHTQYF.

The chain carries TRBV21-1 and TRBJ1-5; the D call of TRBD1 is as the table states it, not checked on the DNA. TRBV21-1 has pseudogene status. This CDR3 is built from 16 residues. The CDR3 DNA is TGTGCCAGCAGCAAAGGGAGGAAGGGGAGCAATCAGCCCCAGCATTTT. Translated, it gives CASSKGRKGSNQPQHF.

This clonotype has only a few counts. The J gene is TRBJ1-1, the V gene TRBV5-4; 7 nucleotides line up with TRBD1. V lost 4 bases, J lost 2 bases, and 5 bases stayed unmatched. CDR1 is SGHNT, CDR2 YYREEE, per germline (reference sequence). This CDR3 contains 14 residues. This chain's CDR3 is CASSGQGVNTEAFF. DNA of the CDR3: TGTGCCAGCAGCGGGCAGGGGGTTAACACTGAAGCTTTCTTT.

The genes are TRBV27 and TRBJ1-2; D may be TRBD1 (6 bases). The ends were cut back, 3 bases at V and 8 bases at J, with 16 bases in the middle. The CDR3 sequence is 14 residues long. Looked up from germline, CDR1 is MNHEY and CDR2 is SMNVEV (reference sequence). The CDR3 bases are TGTGCCAGCAGTTTTACAGGGTCGATAAGAGGCTACACCTTC. Translating gives CASSFTGSIRGYTF.

The genes are TRBV25-1 and TRBJ2-1, with 8 bases identical to TRBD2. V lost 6 bases to trimming and J lost 3 bases; unmatched junction nucleotides: 10. The CDR3 is 16 residues long. CDR1 and CDR2 (germline): MGHDK, SYGVNS. The CDR3 DNA follows: TGTGCCAGCAGACCAGTGGGTGCGGGGGGCTACAATGAGCAGTTCTTC. It is translated as CASRPVGAGGYNEQFF.

The CDR3 DNA follows: TGCGCCAGCAGCGGGTTAGCGGGGGCCTCCTACAATGAGCAGTTCTTC. Translation gives CASSGLAGASYNEQFF. This chain links TRBV5-1 with TRBJ2-1; the match to TRBD2 covers 9 bases. This CDR3 spans 16 amino acids. Trimming cost V 4 bases and J 0 bases; bases outside gene matches: 5. Germline V gene lookup returns CDR1 SGHRS and CDR2 YFSETQ.

This clonotype came up a few times. In nucleotides, the CDR3 is TGTGCCAGCGGATTACCCTCTGGGGCCAACGTCCTGACTTTC. This sequence encodes CASGLPSGANVLTF. The gene calls are TRBV6-6 and TRBJ2-6; the D is unclear. The CDR3 has 14 amino acids. The V gene lost 8 bases and the J gene lost 0 bases, with 8 bases spanning the gap. Germline V gives CDR1 MNHNY, CDR2 SVGAGI (reference sequence).

This chain uses TRBV19 with TRBJ2-1; no definite D call. V dropped 6 bases and J dropped 6 bases, with 18 bases sitting between them. Germline V gene sequence: CDR1 LNHDA, CDR2 SQIVND (reference sequence). The CDR3 length is 15 residues. This CDR3 is CASRTTLLSVNEQFF. The CDR3 DNA is TGTGCCAGTAGGACGACCCTTTTGAGTGTCAATGAGCAGTTCTTC.

This chain joins TRBV7-2 and TRBJ2-7; no reliable D call. The V end lost 1 base, the J end lost 2 bases, and 12 bases lay between the germline ends. Per germline, CDR1 SGHTA and CDR2 FQGNSA. The CDR3 is 15 residues long. CDR3 region: CASSLGPAQAYEQYF. CDR3 DNA: TGTGCCAGCAGCTTAGGCCCAGCGCAGGCCTACGAGCAGTACTTC.

This clonotype was seen a handful of times. This chain connects TRBV5-1 to TRBJ2-7; D is perhaps TRBD1 or TRBD2 (5 bases each). V was clipped by 1 base and J by 4 bases, with 12 bases between them. Germline V lookup: CDR1 SGHRS, CDR2 YFSETQ. This CDR3 has 14 amino acids. The CDR3 DNA is TGCGCCAGCAGCTTGCGAGGGACGGAATACGAGCAGTACTTC. Protein sequence: CASSLRGTEYEQYF.

At least ten counts were recorded for this clonotype. The CDR3 DNA reads as TGTGCCAGCAGTCTGAGCGGGAGAGGAGAGGTGGAGACCCAGTACTTC. Protein: CASSLSGRGEVETQYF. The chain carries TRBV6-5 and TRBJ2-5, with TRBD2 matching over 8 bases. The V gene end was trimmed by 5 bases and the J gene end by 5 bases; junction bases not matched to a gene: 13. Germline CDR1 reads MNHEY; CDR2 reads SVGAGI. The CDR3 is made up of 16 amino acids.

This clonotype came up a few times. The gene calls are TRBV30 and TRBJ1-4; D is unresolved. V was cut by 6 bases and J by 0 bases, with 5 bases left in between. The CDR3 is 12 residues long. Germline assignment: CDR1 GTSNPN and CDR2 SVGIG (reference sequence). The CDR3 protein is CACGATNEKLFF. The CDR3 DNA reads TGTGCCTGTGGAGCAACTAATGAAAAACTGTTTTTT. Full variable domain (missing parts from reference TRBV30 and TRBJ1-4): SQTIHQWPATLVQPVGSPLSLECTVEGTSNPNLYWYRQAAGRGLQLLFYSVGIGQISSEVPQNLSASRPQDRQFILSSKKLLLSDSGFYLCACGATNEKLFFGSGTQLSVL.

This chain uses TRBV30 with TRBJ2-7; tentatively, D is TRBD1 (5 bases). This CDR3 region has 18 residues. V shed 3 bases and J shed 2 bases, with 26 bases lying between them. CDR1 and CDR2 from the germline V gene are GTSNPN and SVGIG (reference sequence). DNA for the CDR3: TGTGCCTGGAGCTCTAGGTATATAAGGACAAGGATGGCCTACGAGCAGTACTTC. It encodes CAWSSRYIRTRMAYEQYF.

The V and J genes are TRBV12-3 or TRBV12-4 and TRBJ2-5; 11 positions agree with TRBD2. V gave up 6 bases and J gave up 5 bases; unmatched junction bases: 8. The CDR3 has 15 residues. CDR3: CASRPTSGSLETQYF. DNA of the CDR3: TGTGCCAGCAGGCCCACTAGCGGGAGTTTGGAGACCCAGTACTTC.

The genes are TRBV7-3 and TRBJ2-1; maybe TRBD2 (5 bases). This CDR3 comprises 16 residues. The germline V gene has CDR1 SGHTA and CDR2 FQGTGA. V dropped 5 bases and J dropped 8 bases, with 22 bases sitting between them. CDR3 residues: CASSPRVASNWDEQFF. CDR3 bases: TGTGCCAGCAGCCCGCGGGTAGCTTCAAATTGGGATGAGCAGTTCTTC.

Note on this clonotype: Given a much more abundant clone one base away, this may be a read error. The rearrangement uses TRBV7-2 and TRBJ2-1, with 7 bases fitting TRBD2. From germline, CDR1 is SGHTA and CDR2 FQGNSA. After removal of 5 bases from V and 4 bases from J, the junction contained 8 bases not matched to a gene. The CDR3 is made up of 15 amino acids. The chain's CDR3 is CASSQGLEAYNEQFF. In DNA form, the CDR3 reads TGTGCCAGCAGCCAAGGACTAGAGGCGTACAATGAGCAGTTCTTC.

The V and J genes are TRBV20-1 and TRBJ1-5; 7 bases map to TRBD1. The CDR3 has 15 amino acids. V lost 6 bases to trimming and J lost 0 bases; unmatched junction nucleotides: 8. Germline CDR1 reads DFQATT; CDR2 reads SNEGSKA (reference sequence). Here the CDR3 DNA reads TGCAGTGCGGTTCGCGGGACAGTTAGCAATCAGCCCCAGCATTTT. It is translated as CSAVRGTVSNQPQHF.

The J gene is TRBJ2-2, the V gene TRBV5-1; 10 bases map to TRBD2. The V and J ends lost 4 bases and 4 bases, in that order; junction bases with no gene match: 4. The germline CDR1 and CDR2 sequences are SGHRS and YFSETQ. The CDR3 contains 15 residues. The CDR3 bases are TGCGCCAGCAGCCCTCGGACTAGCGGCACCGGGGAGCTGTTTTTT. Protein: CASSPRTSGTGELFF.

This clonotype showed up just a few times. The chain carries TRBV4-2 and TRBJ2-7; TRBD2 might be the D (6 bases). Germline V CDR1 and CDR2: LGHNA, YNFKEQ. This CDR3 comprises 16 residues. V was pared by 0 bases and J by 3 bases, with 15 bases between. CDR3 amino acids: CASSQDWVSGYYEQYF. For the CDR3, the DNA is TGTGCCAGCAGCCAAGATTGGGTCAGCGGGTACTACGAGCAGTACTTC.

The chain employs TRBV12-3 or TRBV12-4 and TRBJ2-4; 7 bases fit TRBD1. The CDR3 covers 13 residues. V shed 4 bases, J shed 6 bases, and the junction held 3 bases outside the gene matches. The CDR3 loop is CASSWDSRNIQYF. CDR3 DNA: TGTGCCAGCAGTTGGGACAGCCGAAACATTCAGTACTTC.

The rearrangement links TRBV6-1 to TRBJ1-5, with D unresolved. Trimming shortened V by 3 bases and J by 5 bases, and 8 bases separated the two germline ends. The CDR3 runs to 13 residues. CDR1 and CDR2 (germline): MNHNS, SASEGT. The CDR3 protein is CASSERAHQPQHF. In DNA, the CDR3 is TGTGCCAGCAGTGAGAGGGCGCATCAGCCCCAGCATTTT.

This clonotype appeared a few times. V and J are TRBV7-3 and TRBJ2-7, with D perhaps matching TRBD1 (5 bases). From germline, CDR1 is SGHTA and CDR2 FQGTGA. CDR3 size: 15 residues. V gave up 1 base and J gave up 7 bases, with 17 bases separating them. The CDR3 loop reads CASSLMGQGPLEQYF. The CDR3 DNA follows: TGTGCCAGCAGCTTAATGGGCCAGGGCCCCCTGGAGCAGTACTTC.

This clonotype was counted a few times. The chain recombines TRBV7-2 with TRBJ2-4; D call uncertain. The CDR3 is 14 amino acids. Germline CDR1 and CDR2: SGHTA and FQGNSA. V was clipped by 9 bases and J by 0 bases, with 12 bases between them. The CDR3 DNA sequence: TGTGCCAGTCAAGAGCAGTCAGCCAAAAACATTCAGTACTTC. This codes for CASQEQSAKNIQYF.

This clonotype was detected only a few times. The chain carries TRBV12-3 or TRBV12-4 and TRBJ1-3, with 7 bases fitting TRBD1. Unmatched junction bases numbered 9, after V lost 3 bases and J lost 4 bases. This CDR3 contains 16 residues. The CDR3 nucleotides read TGTGCCAGCAGTTTGGCCCCTGGGACAGCCGGAAACACCATATATTTT. Translating gives CASSLAPGTAGNTIYF.

This clonotype was recorded many times. The chain combines TRBV6-2 or TRBV6-3 with TRBJ2-1; D is ambiguous. The CDR3 is made up of 13 amino acids. Germline V gene sequence: CDR1 MNHEY, CDR2 SVGEGT. V was trimmed by 7 bases and J by 9 bases, leaving 16 bases between them. In DNA form, the CDR3 reads TGTGCCAGCACCAAGTTAGGAACGGGTGAGCAGTTCTTC. It codes for CASTKLGTGEQFF.

The J gene is TRBJ1-1, the V gene TRBV12-3 or TRBV12-4; no clear D. The CDR3 covers 16 residues. Trimming shortened V by 5 bases and J by 6 bases, and 22 bases separated the two germline ends. CDR3 sequence: CASSPAWGRSFSEAFF. The CDR3 DNA reads TGTGCCAGCAGTCCGGCGTGGGGTCGATCTTTCTCTGAAGCTTTCTTT.

A few counts support this clonotype. V gene TRBV14 combines with J gene TRBJ2-3; 8 bases fit TRBD2. Trimming at V came to 4 bases and at J to 9 bases, leaving 9 bases not matched to a gene. This CDR3 is built from 14 residues. From germline, CDR1 is SGHDN and CDR2 FVKESK. CDR3 coding DNA: TGTGCCAGCAGCCCCACCCTAAGCGGGAGCACGCAGTATTTT. It is translated as CASSPTLSGSTQYF.